This T cell receptor beta chain appears in the sequencing data of a study of blood T cells in healthy people across ages. Study-level results: Those diversity estimates obtained from one million T cells were thought to be underestimates. Age brought a roughly linear fall in TCR beta diversity measured per million T cells.

The second PCR ran 7 to 11 cycles with a sample-barcoded 5' primer and J-beta primers. A tag from a template-switch adaptor with 12 random nucleotides marked each cDNA molecule. One entry per CDR3 protein results from TCRdb running MiXCR on the 5' RACE reads. Counted here are around 900,000 distinct CDR3 sequences, around 30% occurring once; the ten biggest clones make up around 15%. Trimming removed 5 bases from V and 5 bases from J; junction bases left unmatched: 7. The CDR3 is 15 residues long. Germline CDR1 is ENHRY and CDR2 is SYGVKD. This clonotype was detected a few times. Its target is not known.

The sequence came from an elderly woman in good health. Sequenced sample: blood. This sequence joins TRBV10-3 and TRBJ1-1, with TRBD1 identical over 11 bases. The CDR3 DNA reads TGTGCCATCAGTAGGACAGGGGGCACAGGGACTGAAGCTTTCTTT. This sequence encodes CAISRTGGTGTEAFF.